The T cell receptor (beta chain) described here comes from a study of beta chain features in type 1 diabetes (dated by TCRdb to 2016 to 2018). Concerning the study at large: Patients and healthy donors did not differ in mean age, gender distribution, total cell number or subset yield. A total of 107,917,701 sorted cells were examined across all samples, and the number of cells per subset was strongly correlated with RNA yield. In the study, recently diagnosed type 1 diabetes patients and matched healthy donors were compared on the TCRB repertoires of their sorted circulating CD4+ T cell subsets. Naive and central memory subsets were obtained from all 30 or so donors, but regulatory and stem cell-like memory subsets were isolated from only 8 patients and roughly 8 healthy donors.

Comment on this clone: Its antigen target is currently unknown. Base-call qualities are not available, and no considerably larger clone is one nucleotide away.

V has 5 bases trimmed and J has 0 bases trimmed; junction bases matching no gene number 4. From the germline V gene, CDR1 is SGHTA and CDR2 is FQGNSA. The CDR3 runs 15 amino acids, cysteine and phenylalanine included. The CDR3 DNA has 45 bases and is translated from base 1. Points the paper makes about the study in general: Because cDNA was sequenced instead of genomic DNA, activated cells with high expression could be over-represented, although the groups did not differ in activation or CD3 levels. Fewer insertions and more nucleotide deletions at VDJ recombination sites were observed in patients with type 1 diabetes, implying thymic rearrangement abnormalities. PCR may preferentially amplify shorter templates, but because patient and control samples were amplified and corrected together, any resulting skew would affect both groups equally. In all four CD4+ subsets, TCRB CDR3 length was moderately but significantly shorter in type 1 diabetes patients. Only small numbers of individuals were included in the HLA sub-analyses, which left unresolved whether HLA type had any influence on TCRB rearrangement. Naive, central memory and regulatory TCRB repertoires appeared to be more similar among patients than among healthy donors.

The High Capacity cDNA Reverse Transcription Kit was used to reverse transcribe all of the isolated RNA, meaning that expressed TCRB transcripts were what got sequenced. Naive, central memory and regulatory T cell samples underwent deep immunoSEQ sequencing, averaging about 3.57 million total reads per sample. Sorted cells were lysed in RLT buffer, and RNA was extracted using DNase-treated RNeasy Micro or Mini kits according to cell number. To prevent cross-contamination, every cell subset was processed on its own, while patient and healthy donor samples were processed together. The immunoSEQ multiplex PCR was used to amplify TCRB sequences from cDNA, yielding 87-bp fragments that span the CDR3 region. Amplicons were sequenced on the Illumina HiSeq platform. The paper's data handling went like this. Synthetic template baselines were used to correct PCR bias computationally, reads within Hamming distance 2 were collapsed together, and singletons that could not be merged were discarded. Reads were aligned to IMGT to assign V, D and J genes, CDR3 length, and insertions or deletions at six rearrangement sites. Within each subset, clonotype counts were normalized to sorted cell number, after which true diversity and Gini coefficients were computed with the tcR R package. Repertoire sharing was quantified using the overlap coefficient calculated on TCRB nucleotide sequences. Out-of-frame TCRB sequences from naive cells were analyzed to stand in for the pre-selection repertoire. The immuneACCESS repertoire file appears here via TCRdb, limited to in-frame rearrangements. These files lack a portion of the clones; in checked studies, under half of the deficit traces to unresolved V genes, and the cause of the others is not known. Clone size and the V and J calls come from that table; the DNA yielded D and trimming. This sample holds roughly 340,000 clones; roughly 12% were observed only once. The ten largest clones represent over 0.008% of the sample.

A single peripheral blood draw of 95 to 150 mL on average was collected from each donor into heparinised tubes. Using a panel that included CD45RO, CCR7, CD25, CD127, CD95 and CD27, naive, central memory, regulatory and stem cell-like memory CD4+ T cells were sorted on a BD FACSAria II. Purity was above 98% for every sorted population. Right away, PBMCs were isolated by Lymphoprep density gradient centrifugation and were stained directly, with no culture step. So that batch effects would be minimized, each experiment stained and sorted samples in pairs, pairing one healthy donor with one patient. The source is a woman between 18 and 29 years old with type 1 diabetes. In this chain, TRBV7-2 is recombined with TRBJ1-1, and TRBD1 matches 9 of the central bases. Sequences were obtained from naive CD4+ T cells from blood. Read against the paper, the sample's cell subset or site label means: true naive CD4+ T cells. The CDR3 loop reads CASSAGDRVNTEAFF. At the DNA level, the sequence is TGTGCCAGCAGCGCTGGGGACAGGGTGAACACTGAAGCTTTCTTT. This CDR3, with the reference TRBV7-2 and TRBJ1-1 proteins standing in past its ends, gives the full variable domain GAGVSQSPSNKVTEKGKDVELRCDPISGHTALYWYRQSLGQGLEFLIYFQGNSAPDKSGLPSDRFSAERTGGSVSTLTIQRTQQEDSAVYLCASSAGDRVNTEAFFGQGTRLTVV.